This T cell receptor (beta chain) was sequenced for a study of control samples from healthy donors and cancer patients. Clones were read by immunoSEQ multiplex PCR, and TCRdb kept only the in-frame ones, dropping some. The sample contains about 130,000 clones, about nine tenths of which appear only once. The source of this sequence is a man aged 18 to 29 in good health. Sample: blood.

This CDR3 reads CASSSDRDNTEAFF. CDR3 in DNA: TGTGCCAGCAGCTCAGACAGGGATAACACTGAAGCTTTCTTT. This chain links TRBV7-9 with TRBJ1-1; 7 bases are shared with TRBD1. The CDR3 runs 14 residues. V gave up 4 bases and J gave up 2 bases; unmatched junction bases: 4. Germline CDR1 SEHNR, CDR2 FQNEAQ (reference sequence).